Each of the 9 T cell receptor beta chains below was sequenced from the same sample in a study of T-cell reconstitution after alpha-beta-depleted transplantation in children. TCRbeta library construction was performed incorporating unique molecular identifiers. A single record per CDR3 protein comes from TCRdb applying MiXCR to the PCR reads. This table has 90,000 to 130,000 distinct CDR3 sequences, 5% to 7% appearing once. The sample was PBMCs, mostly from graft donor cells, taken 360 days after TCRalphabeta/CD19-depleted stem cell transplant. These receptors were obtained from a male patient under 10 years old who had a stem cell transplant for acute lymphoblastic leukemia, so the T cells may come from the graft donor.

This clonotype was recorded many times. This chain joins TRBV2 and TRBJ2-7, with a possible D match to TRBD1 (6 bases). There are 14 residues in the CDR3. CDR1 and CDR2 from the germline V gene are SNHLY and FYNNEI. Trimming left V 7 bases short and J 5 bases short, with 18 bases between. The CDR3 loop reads CASIYTGSINEQYF. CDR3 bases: TGTGCCAGCATATATACAGGGAGCATCAACGAGCAGTACTTC.

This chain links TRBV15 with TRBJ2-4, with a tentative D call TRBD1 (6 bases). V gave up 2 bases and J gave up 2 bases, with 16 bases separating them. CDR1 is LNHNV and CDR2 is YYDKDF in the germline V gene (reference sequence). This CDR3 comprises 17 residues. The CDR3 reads CATSRLKGVTSKNIQYF. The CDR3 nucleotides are TGTGCCACCAGCAGACTGAAGGGGGTGACTTCCAAAAACATTCAGTACTTC. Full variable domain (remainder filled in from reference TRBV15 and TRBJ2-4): DAMVIQNPRYQVTQFGKPVTLSCSQTLNHNVMYWYQQKSSQAPKLLFHYYDKDFNNEADTPDNFQSRRPNTSFCFLDIRSPGLGDTAMYLCATSRLKGVTSKNIQYFGAGTRLSVL.

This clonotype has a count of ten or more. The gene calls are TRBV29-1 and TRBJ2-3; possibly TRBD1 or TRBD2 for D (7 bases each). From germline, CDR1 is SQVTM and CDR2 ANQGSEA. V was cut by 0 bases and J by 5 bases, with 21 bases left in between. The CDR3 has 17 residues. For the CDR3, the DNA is TGCAGCGTTGAAGATGGGAGGGGGCGCGGTGGGGGAGATACGCAGTATTTT. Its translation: CSVEDGRGRGGGDTQYF.

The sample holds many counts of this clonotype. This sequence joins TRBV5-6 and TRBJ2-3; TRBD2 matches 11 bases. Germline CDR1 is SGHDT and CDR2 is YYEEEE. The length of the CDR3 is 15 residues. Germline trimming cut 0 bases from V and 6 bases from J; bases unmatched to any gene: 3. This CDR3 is CASSLVGTSGDTQYF. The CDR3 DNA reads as TGTGCCAGCAGCTTGGTTGGGACTAGCGGCGATACGCAGTATTTT. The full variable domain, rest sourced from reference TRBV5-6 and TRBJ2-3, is DAGVTQSPTHLIKTRGQQVTLRCSPKSGHDTVSWYQQALGQGPQFIFQYYEEEERQRGNFPDRFSGHQFPNYSSELNVNALLLGDSALYLCASSLVGTSGDTQYFGPGTRLTVL.

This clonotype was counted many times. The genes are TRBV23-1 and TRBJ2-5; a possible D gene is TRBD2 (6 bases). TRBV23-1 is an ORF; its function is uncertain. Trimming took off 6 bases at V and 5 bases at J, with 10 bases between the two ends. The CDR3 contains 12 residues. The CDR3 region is CASRTSNETQYF. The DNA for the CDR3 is TGCGCCAGCAGGACTAGTAATGAGACCCAGTACTTC.

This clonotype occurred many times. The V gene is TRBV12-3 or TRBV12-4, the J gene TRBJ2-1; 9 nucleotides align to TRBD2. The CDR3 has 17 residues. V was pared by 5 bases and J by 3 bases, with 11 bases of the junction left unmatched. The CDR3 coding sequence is TGTGCCAGCAGTCCCCCAGGCGGGAGGGCCCTCTACAATGAGCAGTTCTTC. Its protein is CASSPPGGRALYNEQFF.

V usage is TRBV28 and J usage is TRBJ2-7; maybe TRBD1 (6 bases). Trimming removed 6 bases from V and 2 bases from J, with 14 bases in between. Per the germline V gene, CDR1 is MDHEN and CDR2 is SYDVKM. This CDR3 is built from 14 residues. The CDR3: CASSLNRATYEQYF. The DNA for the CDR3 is TGTGCCAGCAGCTTAAACAGGGCCACCTACGAGCAGTACTTC.

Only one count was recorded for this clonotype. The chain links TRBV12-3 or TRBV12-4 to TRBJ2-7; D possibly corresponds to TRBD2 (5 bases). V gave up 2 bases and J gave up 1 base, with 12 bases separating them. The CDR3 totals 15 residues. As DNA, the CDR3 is TGTGCCAGCAGTTTACATTACCGGGGTTCCTACGAGCAGTACTTC. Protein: CASSLHYRGSYEQYF.

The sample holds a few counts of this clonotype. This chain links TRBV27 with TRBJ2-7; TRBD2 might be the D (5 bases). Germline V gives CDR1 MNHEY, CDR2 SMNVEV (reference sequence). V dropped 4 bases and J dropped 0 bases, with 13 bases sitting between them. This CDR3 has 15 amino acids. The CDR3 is CASSYEGAASYEQYF. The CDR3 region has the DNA TGTGCCAGCAGTTACGAGGGAGCGGCCTCCTACGAGCAGTACTTC.